These 18 T cell receptor beta chains were all obtained from the same sample, sequenced in a study of T cells after yellow fever vaccination. TCRdb reanalysed the 5' RACE reads using MiXCR and keeps one entry per CDR3 protein. The data hold approximately 260,000 distinct CDR3 sequences, with roughly 5% observed a single time. This sample comprised CD4+ T cells sorted from PBMCs, obtained on the day of the yellow fever booster vaccination. These receptor sequences come from a young man who received the YFV17D yellow fever vaccine.

The chain joins TRBV5-1 to TRBJ1-1; a possible D gene is TRBD1 (5 bases). Looked up from germline, CDR1 is SGHRS and CDR2 is YFSETQ. Trimming pared 2 bases from V and 5 bases from J, leaving 16 bases between. CDR3 length: 15 residues. CDR3 DNA sequence: TGCGCCAGCAGCTTAACCGACCTGGGGGGGACTGAAGCTTTCTTT. Its translation is CASSLTDLGGTEAFF. Based on the CDR3 plus reference TRBV5-1 and TRBJ1-1, the full variable domain is KAGVTQTPRYLIKTRGQQVTLSCSPISGHRSVSWYQQTPGQGLQFLFEYFSETQRNKGNFPGRFSGRQFSNSRSEMNVSTLELGDSALYLCASSLTDLGGTEAFFGQGTRLTVV.

The chain links TRBV12-5 to TRBJ1-2; 10 bases are a match to TRBD1. Germline V gene data show CDR1 as LGHNT and CDR2 as FRNRAP. The CDR3 loop spans 15 amino acids. The J segment lost 2 bases and the V segment lost 8 bases, leaving 8 bases of the junction unmatched. The CDR3 nucleotides read TGTGCTAGTAATGACAGGGGGCAAATAAACTATGGCTACACCTTC. Translated: CASNDRGQINYGYTF.

The J gene is TRBJ1-2, the V gene TRBV6-5, with D perhaps matching TRBD1 (6 bases). Trimming pared 6 bases from V and 3 bases from J, leaving 8 bases between. The CDR3 loop spans 12 amino acids. CDR1 MNHEY and CDR2 SVGAGI come from the germline V gene. CDR3 residues: CASRRTDYGYTF. Here the CDR3 DNA reads TGTGCCAGCAGACGGACAGACTATGGCTACACCTTC.

This clonotype was counted many times. The chain has TRBV10-3 and TRBJ2-6, with D perhaps matching TRBD2 (5 bases). The V gene lost 10 bases and the J gene lost 9 bases, with 10 bases spanning the gap. Germline V gene lookup returns CDR1 ENHRY and CDR2 SYGVKD. This CDR3 region has 11 residues. The CDR3 loop is CATGRDNVLTF. The CDR3, as DNA: TGTGCCACCGGCCGGGACAACGTCCTGACTTTC.

The chain links TRBV7-3 to TRBJ2-5; the match to TRBD2 covers 9 bases. Germline V gives CDR1 SGHTA, CDR2 FQGTGA. V trimming: 5 bases; J trimming: 5 bases; junction bases outside the gene matches: 18. The CDR3 is made up of 18 amino acids. The CDR3 DNA follows: TGTGCCAGCAGCCCGGCGGGAAGCGGGGGGCCAGGTCGGGAGACCCAGTACTTC. Protein: CASSPAGSGGPGRETQYF.

The rearrangement links TRBV12-3 or TRBV12-4 to TRBJ1-2; D gene uncertain. Trimming took off 3 bases at V and 8 bases at J, with 10 bases between the two ends. This CDR3 is 12 amino acids long. The CDR3 coding sequence is TGTGCCAGCAGTTTCAACCGGAAGGGCTACACCTTC. Translated, it gives CASSFNRKGYTF.

CDR3 nucleotide sequence: TGCAGCGCCAGACAGGACCCAAATTCACCCCTCCACTTT. This translates into CSARQDPNSPLHF. This chain uses TRBV29-1 with TRBJ1-6; tentatively, D is TRBD1 (6 bases). This CDR3 has 13 residues. CDR1 SQVTM and CDR2 ANQGSEA come from the germline V gene. V was clipped by 7 bases and J by 7 bases, with 14 bases between them.

Concerning this clonotype itself: The junction does not match germline at one end; this may be a read error. The chain couples TRBV4-1 to TRBJ1-2; TRBD1 is a possible D gene (6 bases). The germline V gene has CDR1 MGHRA and CDR2 YSYEKL. The CDR3 sequence is 17 residues long. The CDR3 region is CASNQPSTGTKNYGYTF. CDR3 bases: TGCGCCAGCAACCAACCCTCGACAGGTACAAAAAACTATGGCTACACCTTC.

The chain has TRBV9 and TRBJ2-2; tentatively, D is TRBD2 (6 bases). This CDR3 is 17 amino acids long. Germline CDR1 SGDLS, CDR2 YYNGEE. V was trimmed by 0 bases and J by 3 bases, leaving 15 bases between them. The DNA of the CDR3 is TGTGCCAGCAGCGTAGGGTGGGGACTGGGACACACCGGGGAGCTGTTTTTT. Residues: CASSVGWGLGHTGELFF.

This clonotype was observed at least ten times. Here the CDR3 DNA reads TGTGCCAGCAGTTTACAGGAGGGCTTCGACACTGAAGCTTTCTTT. Translating gives CASSLQEGFDTEAFF. The chain employs TRBV12-3 or TRBV12-4 and TRBJ1-1; D is unclear. The germline V and J ends were trimmed by 2 bases and 3 bases, with 13 bases remaining between them. The CDR3 runs to 15 residues.

This clonotype has only a few counts. The V gene is TRBV15, the J gene TRBJ2-7; possibly TRBD2 for D (7 bases). Germline V gene lookup returns CDR1 LNHNV and CDR2 YYDKDF (reference sequence). Trimming stripped 8 bases from V and 3 bases from J, with 14 bases between. This CDR3 comprises 13 residues. CDR3 DNA: TGTGCCACCCAAGCGGGACACAACTACGAGCAGTACGTC. Translating gives CATQAGHNYEQYV.

The rearrangement joins TRBV5-1 to TRBJ2-3; D may correspond to TRBD1 or TRBD2 (5 bases each). CDR3 length equals 15 residues. Per germline, CDR1 SGHRS and CDR2 YFSETQ. Trimming cost V 0 bases and J 2 bases, with 10 bases left between them. CDR3 loop: CASSLALGDTDTQYF. CDR3 nucleotides: TGCGCCAGCAGCTTGGCCCTGGGGGACACAGATACGCAGTATTTT.

The chain combines TRBV10-3 with TRBJ2-3; 8 bases align to TRBD1. The CDR3 has 15 residues. V lost 6 bases, J lost 0 bases, and 5 bases stayed unmatched. Per germline, CDR1 ENHRY and CDR2 SYGVKD. CDR3 amino acids: CAIRGRQGSTDTQYF. The CDR3 coding sequence is TGTGCCATCAGGGGACGACAGGGGAGCACAGATACGCAGTATTTT.

This clonotype was picked up a small number of times. V usage is TRBV5-1 and J usage is TRBJ2-5; D might be TRBD2 (5 bases). Trimming pared 2 bases from V and 6 bases from J, leaving 14 bases between. CDR1 SGHRS and CDR2 YFSETQ come from the germline V gene. CDR3 length: 14 amino acids. This chain's CDR3 is CASSFVVDGKTQYF. As DNA, the CDR3 is TGCGCCAGCAGCTTTGTGGTGGACGGGAAGACCCAGTACTTC.

The rearrangement uses TRBV14 and TRBJ2-1, with 8 bases aligning to TRBD2. Germline lookup yields CDR1 SGHDN and CDR2 FVKESK. The CDR3 has 16 amino acids. The V and J ends lost 4 bases and 8 bases, in that order; junction bases with no gene match: 13. In nucleotides, the CDR3 is TGTGCCAGCAGCCGTGTAGCGGGGTTACTAGGGGATGAGCAGTTCTTC. Amino acids: CASSRVAGLLGDEQFF.

This clonotype was recorded many times. The genes are TRBV20-1 and TRBJ2-4, with D possibly matching TRBD1 (6 bases). V was shortened by 3 bases and J by 7 bases, with 19 bases between the two germline ends. Germline assignment: CDR1 DFQATT and CDR2 SNEGSKA (reference sequence). This CDR3 has 15 amino acids. The CDR3 sequence: CSAREPTGLMNIQYF. For the CDR3, the DNA is TGCAGTGCTAGGGAACCGACAGGATTGATGAACATTCAGTACTTC.

As DNA, the CDR3 is TGTGCCAGCAGCTTACTGAAGGGAAGTGTCAATGAGCAGTTCTTC. Residues: CASSLLKGSVNEQFF. This chain connects TRBV7-9 to TRBJ2-1; D not resolved. V lost 2 bases, J lost 6 bases, and 14 bases lay in between. Per germline, CDR1 SEHNR and CDR2 FQNEAQ (reference sequence). The CDR3 has 15 amino acids. The full variable domain, in which reference TRBV7-9 and TRBJ2-1 provide the parts outside the CDR3, is DTGVSQNPRHKITKRGQNVTFRCDPISEHNRLYWYRQTLGQGPEFLTYFQNEAQLEKSRLLSDRFSAERPKGSFSTLEIQRTEQGDSAMYLCASSLLKGSVNEQFFGPGTRLTVL.

The chain couples TRBV6-6 to TRBJ2-2, with TRBD2 matching over 7 bases. Unmatched junction bases numbered 9, after V lost 1 base and J lost 1 base. This CDR3 comprises 18 residues. Germline assignment: CDR1 MNHNY and CDR2 SVGAGI (reference sequence). The CDR3 sequence: CASSYYYLGGRNTGELFF. CDR3 nucleotide sequence: TGTGCCAGCAGTTACTACTATCTAGGCGGGAGGAACACCGGGGAGCTGTTTTTT.